The 19 T cell receptor beta chains reported below all come from one sample, sequenced in a study of blood T cell repertoires in COVID-19. Method: immunoSEQ multiplex PCR; TCRdb's copy keeps in-frame clones and lacks some. The table lists approximately 150,000 clones, 87% of them singletons. The sequencing input was peripheral blood. These receptors came from a man between 45 and 60 years old who had recovered from COVID-19.

J is TRBJ1-4 and V is TRBV5-1; unclear D gene. This CDR3 spans 15 amino acids. Germline CDR1 and CDR2: SGHRS and YFSETQ. V was clipped by 0 bases and J by 6 bases, with 12 bases between them. The CDR3 spells CASSLGPSEDEKLFF. CDR3 nucleotide sequence: TGCGCCAGCAGCTTGGGACCGTCCGAGGATGAAAAACTGTTTTTT.

The chain combines TRBV15 with TRBJ2-3; no clear D gene. The CDR3 sequence is 13 residues long. Trimming took off 0 bases at V and 4 bases at J, with 5 bases between the two ends. Germline V lookup: CDR1 LNHNV, CDR2 YYDKDF (reference sequence). The CDR3 sequence: CATSRDSPDTQYF. DNA of the CDR3: TGTGCCACCAGCAGAGATTCTCCAGATACGCAGTATTTT. Using reference TRBV15 and TRBJ2-3 for the parts outside the CDR3, the full variable domain is DAMVIQNPRYQVTQFGKPVTLSCSQTLNHNVMYWYQQKSSQAPKLLFHYYDKDFNNEADTPDNFQSRRPNTSFCFLDIRSPGLGDTAMYLCATSRDSPDTQYFGPGTRLTVL.

The rearrangement joins TRBV4-1 to TRBJ1-5; 8 bases line up with TRBD1. V was pared by 4 bases and J by 2 bases, with 16 bases of the junction left unmatched. Germline V gene lookup returns CDR1 MGHRA and CDR2 YSYEKL. The CDR3 sequence is 19 residues long. The CDR3 spells CASSPWVQGAGAGNQPQHF. The CDR3 nucleotides are TGCGCCAGCAGCCCGTGGGTCCAGGGGGCAGGAGCAGGCAATCAGCCCCAGCATTTT.

The chain carries TRBV6-2 or TRBV6-3 and TRBJ1-5, with 8 positions matching TRBD1. The CDR3 covers 16 residues. Germline trimming cut 4 bases from V and 2 bases from J; bases unmatched to any gene: 7. Germline assignment: CDR1 MNHEY and CDR2 SVGEGT. Written as DNA, the CDR3 is TGTGCCAGCAGTTCCCCGGACAGGGTTCGCAATCAGCCCCAGCATTTT. It codes for CASSSPDRVRNQPQHF.

J is TRBJ1-2 and V is TRBV30; no clear D gene. The germline gives CDR1 GTSNPN, CDR2 SVGIG (reference sequence). This CDR3 region has 12 residues. V lost 4 bases and J lost 1, with 7 bases in between. CDR3 region: CAWTVDNYGYTF. CDR3 in DNA: TGTGCCTGGACCGTAGATAACTATGGCTACACCTTC. The entire variable domain, with the rest obtained from reference TRBV30 and TRBJ1-2, is as follows: SQTIHQWPATLVQPVGSPLSLECTVEGTSNPNLYWYRQAAGRGLQLLFYSVGIGQISSEVPQNLSASRPQDRQFILSSKKLLLSDSGFYLCAWTVDNYGYTFGSGTRLTVV.

The CDR3 sequence: CASSPGQGAYEQYF. CDR3 DNA sequence: TGTGCCAGTAGTCCGGGACAGGGGGCCTACGAGCAGTACTTC. The chain combines TRBV19 with TRBJ2-7, with TRBD1 identical over 11 bases. After removal of 5 bases from V and 2 bases from J, the junction contained 2 bases not matched to a gene. The CDR3 consists of 14 residues. CDR1 LNHDA and CDR2 SQIVND come from the germline V gene (reference sequence).

The chain employs TRBV5-5 and TRBJ1-1; D unclear. The CDR3 spans 17 residues. CDR1 SGHKS and CDR2 YYEKEE come from the germline V gene (reference sequence). V dropped 0 bases and J dropped 0 bases, with 15 bases sitting between them. The CDR3, as DNA: TGTGCCAGCAGCTTGGAATCCGTTGGCCGCATGAACACTGAAGCTTTCTTT. Translating gives CASSLESVGRMNTEAFF.

The genes are TRBV2 and TRBJ2-1; TRBD1 aligns across 7 bases. J lost 8 bases, V lost 3 bases, and 4 bases had no gene match. Germline assignment: CDR1 SNHLY and CDR2 FYNNEI. The CDR3 runs 13 residues. This chain's CDR3 is CASSDRGRDEQFF. The CDR3 DNA reads as TGTGCCAGCAGTGATAGGGGGCGCGATGAGCAGTTCTTC.

The gene calls are TRBV7-2 and TRBJ2-7; 9 positions agree with TRBD1. From germline, CDR1 is SGHTA and CDR2 FQGNSA. CDR3 length equals 17 residues. With V trimmed by 1 base and J by 1 base, 8 bases remained unmatched. CDR3 sequence: CASSLGPTDRGSYEQYF. CDR3 sequence (DNA): TGTGCCAGCAGCTTAGGACCGACGGACAGGGGTTCCTACGAGCAGTACTTC.

The chain couples TRBV5-4 to TRBJ2-2; 11 bases line up with TRBD1. CDR1 and CDR2 (germline): SGHNT, YYREEE (reference sequence). This CDR3 spans 17 amino acids. The ends lost 5 bases at V and 2 bases at J; junction bases unmatched: 8. CDR3 in amino acids: CASRLGQGEINTGELFF. The CDR3 coding sequence is TGTGCCAGCAGACTGGGACAGGGGGAGATAAACACCGGGGAGCTGTTTTTT.

The rearrangement links TRBV28 to TRBJ1-6, with 7 bases aligning to TRBD1. J was trimmed by 6 bases and V by 8 bases; bases with no gene match: 4. CDR1 MDHEN and CDR2 SYDVKM come from the germline V gene. CDR3 length: 13 amino acids. CDR3 sequence: CASRQGTNSPLHF. DNA of the CDR3: TGTGCCAGCCGACAGGGAACTAATTCACCCCTCCACTTT.

The chain has TRBV5-1 and TRBJ2-1, with a possible D match to TRBD1 (5 bases). Germline lookup yields CDR1 SGHRS and CDR2 YFSETQ. The ends were cut back, 5 bases at V and 3 bases at J, with 12 bases in the middle. This CDR3 has 14 residues. CDR3 bases: TGCGCCAGCAGAACGGCAGGGTTCTACAATGAGCAGTTCTTC. Translated, it gives CASRTAGFYNEQFF.

Written as DNA, the CDR3 is TGTGCCAGCAGCTTAGCTGCAGGCACTGAAGCTTTCTTT. The encoded protein is CASSLAAGTEAFF. This rearrangement joins TRBV7-2 to TRBJ1-1; D gene unclear. The V gene's germline CDR1 is SGHTA and CDR2 FQGNSA. The CDR3 has 13 amino acids. The V end was cut by 0 bases, the J end by 4 bases, with 6 bases between.

The rearrangement joins TRBV9 to TRBJ1-1, with 10 nucleotides matching TRBD1. The CDR3 is made up of 14 amino acids. Germline-derived CDR1 and CDR2 are SGDLS and YYNGEE. V shed 2 bases and J 8 bases; nucleotides not matched to a gene: 6. CDR3 coding DNA: TGTGCCAGCAGCGTTAGGGACAGGGGCGCCGAAGCTTTCTTT. Residues: CASSVRDRGAEAFF.

The genes are TRBV9 and TRBJ2-5; 9 bases agree with TRBD1. Per the germline V gene, CDR1 is SGDLS and CDR2 is YYNGEE. The CDR3 runs 17 residues. V shed 0 bases and J 5 bases; nucleotides not matched to a gene: 11. Here the CDR3 reads CASSVAVGQGIGETQYF. The CDR3 nucleotides are TGTGCCAGCAGCGTAGCTGTGGGACAGGGAATCGGGGAGACCCAGTACTTC.

The V and J genes are TRBV5-6 and TRBJ2-7, with 9 nucleotides matching TRBD1. Losses at the gene ends were 4 bases for V and 4 bases for J; bases not matched to a gene: 6. CDR3 length equals 14 residues. CDR1 and CDR2 from the germline V gene are SGHDT and YYEEEE. CDR3 loop: CASSRGTGRYEQYF. CDR3 coding DNA: TGTGCCAGCAGCCGCGGGACAGGGCGGTACGAGCAGTACTTC.

The V and J genes are TRBV2 and TRBJ1-6, with 8 nucleotides matching TRBD1. This CDR3 is built from 14 residues. Trimming removed 5 bases from V and 7 bases from J; junction bases left unmatched: 4. Germline CDR1 reads SNHLY; CDR2 reads FYNNEI. CDR3 region: CASSFGQGNSPLHF. For the CDR3, the DNA is TGTGCCAGCAGTTTCGGACAGGGAAATTCACCCCTCCACTTT. Supplemented by reference TRBV2 and TRBJ1-6, the full variable domain reads EPEVTQTPSHQVTQMGQEVILRCVPISNHLYFYWYRQILGQKVEFLVSFYNNEISEKSEIFDDQFSVERPDGSNFTLKIRSTKLEDSAMYFCASSFGQGNSPLHFGNGTRLTVT.

This clone came up a few times. Other DNA sequences of this sample code for an identical CDR3. The DNA for the CDR3 is TGCGCCAGCAGCCAAGAAGCCGGTCCGAACACCGGGGAGCTGTTTTTT. It translates to CASSQEAGPNTGELFF. The rearrangement uses TRBV4-3 and TRBJ2-2; D is unclear. Germline V gene data show CDR1 as LGHNA and CDR2 as YSLEER. V lost 0 bases to trimming and J lost 0 bases, with 8 bases between them. The CDR3 has 16 amino acids.

This clone was observed a few times. This rearrangement joins TRBV10-2 to TRBJ1-1; 9 nucleotides align to TRBD1. Trimming cost V 6 bases and J 1 base; bases outside gene matches: 3. This CDR3 has 14 amino acids. Per the germline V gene, CDR1 is WSHSY and CDR2 is SAAADI. For the CDR3, the DNA is TGCGCCAGCAGGACGGACAGGGGGAACACTGAAGCTTTCTTT. This sequence encodes CASRTDRGNTEAFF.